This entry describes one TCR beta chain. With a much larger clone just one base away, this may be a read error. The sample belongs to a study of T cells in Graves' hyperthyroidism and ophthalmopathy. Amplified TCR beta CDR3 regions came from RNA transcripts. In the first-round RT-PCR of the TCR CDR3, the HTBI primer set was used. TCRdb used MiXCR to reprocess the multiplex PCR reads, holding one entry per CDR3 protein. The data contain roughly 630,000 distinct CDR3 sequences, roughly 14% of them seen just once; the ten biggest clones take up about 7%. Specimen: blood. This receptor was obtained from a woman aged 25 to 39 with Graves' hyperthyroidism.

This CDR3 is CASSSYSVSYEQYF. The CDR3 DNA sequence: TGTGCCAGCAGCTCTTACAGTGTCTCCTACGAGCAGTACTTC. This chain joins TRBV7-2 and TRBJ2-7; D uncertain. In germline, CDR1 is SGHTA, CDR2 FQGNSA. V lost 4 bases to trimming and J lost 0 bases, with 10 bases between them. There are 14 residues in the CDR3.